Listed below are T cell receptor beta chains from one sample, sequenced in a study of beta chain features in type 1 diabetes. The protocol was immunoSEQ multiplex PCR, while the TCRdb copy is restricted to in-frame clones and leaves out a portion. The sample has fewer than 30,000 clones; over 60% are singletons. Sequences were obtained from Tregs from blood. The receptors were gathered from a woman aged 40 to 50 in good health. Each CDR3 is given with its conserved first and last residue. The D gene is left open where the match is weak. Clone size, where shown, is once, few, many, or a class for clones that have expanded.

CDR3 DNA	CDR3 protein	clone size	J gene	D gene	V gene
TGTGCCAGCAGTTACGGCCCGGACTCCGGTTCACCCCTCCACTTT	CASSYGPDSGSPLHF	.	TRBJ1-6	.	TRBV6-5
TGTGCCAGCAGCACGCAGGGAGGGGAGACCCAGTACTTC	CASSTQGGETQYF	.	TRBJ2-5	TRBD2	TRBV11-1
TGTGCCAGCAGACGACAGGGGGTCAGAGGAAACACCATATATTTT	CASRRQGVRGNTIYF	.	TRBJ1-3	TRBD1	TRBV6-6
TGTGCTAGTAGCGCCGGGGACTATGGCTACACCTTC	CASSAGDYGYTF	.	TRBJ1-2	.	TRBV12-5
TGTGCCAGCAGCCTCGGGGTAGCGGGGAGCTCCTACAATGAGCAGTTCTTC	CASSLGVAGSSYNEQFF	.	TRBJ2-1	TRBD2	TRBV11-3
TGTGCCAGCAGCTTTACGGGGGGGTATGGCTACACCTTC	CASSFTGGYGYTF	.	TRBJ1-2	.	TRBV2
TGTGCCAGCAGCTCTTACGGACAGGGAGAGACCCAGTACTTC	CASSSYGQGETQYF	.	TRBJ2-5	TRBD1	TRBV5-4
TGTGCCAGCAGCCCCGGGACAGGGCAAGGCTACACCTTC	CASSPGTGQGYTF	few	TRBJ1-2	TRBD1	TRBV7-2
TGTGCCATCAGTGGAAGGGGGGGGTCAGTACCAGAGATCCAGTACTTC	CAISGRGGSVPEIQYF	.	TRBJ2-5	.	TRBV10-3
TGTGCCAGCAGCTTCACAGGTTATGGCTACACCTTC	CASSFTGYGYTF	.	TRBJ1-2	.	TRBV7-2
TGTGCCAGCAGGCGGGGGGGCACAGATACGCAGTATTTT	CASRRGGTDTQYF	.	TRBJ2-3	TRBD2	TRBV2
TGCGCCAGCAGCGTGGCCACAGGGTCCGGGGCCGCTGAAGCTTTCTTT	CASSVATGSGAAEAFF	.	TRBJ1-1	.	TRBV5-1
TGTGCCAGCAGTTACTCCCCGATAGGGAGTGGCTACACCTTC	CASSYSPIGSGYTF	few	TRBJ1-2	.	TRBV6-5
TGTGCCAGCAGCTCCGGAAGACTAGCGGGGGGAGATACGCAGTATTTT	CASSSGRLAGGDTQYF	.	TRBJ2-3	TRBD2	TRBV7-9
TGTGCCAGCAGCGTTCGGGACAGCACAGGCACAGATACGCAGTATTTT	CASSVRDSTGTDTQYF	few	TRBJ2-3	TRBD1	TRBV9
TGTGCCAGCAGTTTTTACGGGGGGAAGCCAGATACGCAGTATTTT	CASSFYGGKPDTQYF	few	TRBJ2-3	TRBD2	TRBV27
TGCGCCAGCAGCTTTAGCTACGAGCAGTACTTC	CASSFSYEQYF	.	TRBJ2-7	.	TRBV5-1
TGTGCCAGCTCACCGCAGGGCCCTCGTTACGAGCAGTACTTC	CASSPQGPRYEQYF	.	TRBJ2-7	.	TRBV18
TGTGCCAGCAGTTACTCTCGAGTCATGAACACTGAAGCTTTCTTT	CASSYSRVMNTEAFF	.	TRBJ1-1	.	TRBV6-6
TGTGCCAGCAGCGCTAGACAGGGCGTAGACACCGGGGAGCTGTTTTTT	CASSARQGVDTGELFF	.	TRBJ2-2	TRBD1	TRBV6-4
TGTGCCAGCAGCTCTGAACGCGTGGGACAGGGAATGGTTCGGGCCAACGTCCTGACTTTC	CASSSERVGQGMVRANVLTF	.	TRBJ2-6	TRBD1	TRBV5-4
TGTGCCAGCAGCGGAGGCATCTTTAGCAATCAGCCCCAGCATTTT	CASSGGIFSNQPQHF	.	TRBJ1-5	.	TRBV7-9
TGTGCCAGCAGTTACTCCGGGTTTTCGGGAAACACCATATATTTT	CASSYSGFSGNTIYF	.	TRBJ1-3	.	TRBV6-5
TGTGCCAGCAGCATGGAGGGGGCAGGCGAAAAACTGTTTTTT	CASSMEGAGEKLFF	few	TRBJ1-4	TRBD1	TRBV9
TGTGCCAGCAGCCCCGGACAGACCTTGGAGCAGTACTTC	CASSPGQTLEQYF	.	TRBJ2-5	.	TRBV7-2
TGTGCCACCACTCCCGTGGTTACCTACGAGCAGTACTTC	CATTPVVTYEQYF	.	TRBJ2-7	.	TRBV10-3
TGTGCCAGCAGTGCGTTGTTCTACGAGCAGTACTTC	CASSALFYEQYF	.	TRBJ2-7	.	TRBV2